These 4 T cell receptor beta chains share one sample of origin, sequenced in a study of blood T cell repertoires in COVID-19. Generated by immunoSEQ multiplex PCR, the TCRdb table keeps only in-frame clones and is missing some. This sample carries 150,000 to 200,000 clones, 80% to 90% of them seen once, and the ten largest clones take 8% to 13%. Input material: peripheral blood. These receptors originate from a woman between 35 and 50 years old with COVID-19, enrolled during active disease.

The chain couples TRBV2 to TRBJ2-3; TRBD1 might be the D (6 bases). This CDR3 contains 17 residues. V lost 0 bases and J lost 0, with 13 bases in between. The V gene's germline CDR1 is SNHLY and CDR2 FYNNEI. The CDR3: CASSEAAGEISTDTQYF. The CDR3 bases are TGTGCCAGCAGTGAAGCCGCAGGGGAGATTAGCACAGATACGCAGTATTTT. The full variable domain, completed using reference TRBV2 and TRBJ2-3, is EPEVTQTPSHQVTQMGQEVILRCVPISNHLYFYWYRQILGQKVEFLVSFYNNEISEKSEIFDDQFSVERPDGSNFTLKIRSTKLEDSAMYFCASSEAAGEISTDTQYFGPGTRLTVL.

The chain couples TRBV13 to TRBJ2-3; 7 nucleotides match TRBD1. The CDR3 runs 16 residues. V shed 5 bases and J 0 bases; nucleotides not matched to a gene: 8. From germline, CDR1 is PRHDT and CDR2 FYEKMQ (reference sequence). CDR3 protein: CASSRNRGISTDTQYF. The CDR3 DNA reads TGTGCCAGCAGCCGAAACAGGGGAATCAGCACAGATACGCAGTATTTT.

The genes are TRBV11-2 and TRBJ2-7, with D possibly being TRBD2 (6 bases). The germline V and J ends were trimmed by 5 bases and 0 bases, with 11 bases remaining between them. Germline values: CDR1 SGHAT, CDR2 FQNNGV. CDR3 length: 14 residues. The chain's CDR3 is CASSPGVDSYEQYV. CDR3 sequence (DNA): TGTGCCAGCAGCCCGGGGGTCGACTCCTACGAGCAGTACGTC.

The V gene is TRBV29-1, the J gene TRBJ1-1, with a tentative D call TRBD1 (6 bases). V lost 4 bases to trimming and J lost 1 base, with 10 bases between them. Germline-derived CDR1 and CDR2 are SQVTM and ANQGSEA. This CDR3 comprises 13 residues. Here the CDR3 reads CSVGPTGNTEAFF. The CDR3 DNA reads TGCAGCGTTGGCCCGACAGGGAACACTGAAGCTTTCTTT.